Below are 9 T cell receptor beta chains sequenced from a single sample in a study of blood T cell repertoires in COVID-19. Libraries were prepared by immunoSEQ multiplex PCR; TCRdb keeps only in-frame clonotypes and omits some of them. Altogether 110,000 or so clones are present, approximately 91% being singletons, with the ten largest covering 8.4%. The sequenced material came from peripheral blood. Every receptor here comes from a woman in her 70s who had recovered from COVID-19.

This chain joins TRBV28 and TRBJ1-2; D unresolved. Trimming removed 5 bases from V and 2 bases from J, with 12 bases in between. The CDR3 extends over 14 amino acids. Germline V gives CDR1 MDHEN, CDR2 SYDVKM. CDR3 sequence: CASSPSGLNYGYTF. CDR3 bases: TGTGCCAGCAGTCCCTCTGGACTAAACTATGGCTACACCTTC.

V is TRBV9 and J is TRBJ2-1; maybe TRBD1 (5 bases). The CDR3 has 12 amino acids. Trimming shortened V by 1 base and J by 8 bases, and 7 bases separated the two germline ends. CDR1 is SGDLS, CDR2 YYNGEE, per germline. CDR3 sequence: CASSVQGYEQFF. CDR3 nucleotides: TGTGCCAGCAGCGTACAGGGCTATGAGCAGTTCTTC.

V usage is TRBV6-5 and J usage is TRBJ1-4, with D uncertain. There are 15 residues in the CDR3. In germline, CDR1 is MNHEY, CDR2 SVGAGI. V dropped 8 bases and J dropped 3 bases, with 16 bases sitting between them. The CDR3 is CASSHGRVSNEKLFF. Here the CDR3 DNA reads TGTGCCAGCTCTCACGGCCGGGTCTCTAATGAAAAACTGTTTTTT.

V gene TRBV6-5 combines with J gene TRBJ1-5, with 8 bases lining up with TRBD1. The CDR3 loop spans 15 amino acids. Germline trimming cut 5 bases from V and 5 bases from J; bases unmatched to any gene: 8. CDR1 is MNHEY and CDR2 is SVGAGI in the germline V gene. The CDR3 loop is CASSRLTGADQPQHF. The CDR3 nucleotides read TGTGCCAGCAGTAGACTGACAGGGGCGGATCAGCCCCAGCATTTT.

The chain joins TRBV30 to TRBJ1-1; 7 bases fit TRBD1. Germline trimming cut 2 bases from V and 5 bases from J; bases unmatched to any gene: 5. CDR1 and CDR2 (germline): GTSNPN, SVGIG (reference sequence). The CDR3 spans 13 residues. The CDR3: CAWSLRQGTEAFF. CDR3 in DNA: TGTGCCTGGAGTCTCCGACAGGGAACTGAAGCTTTCTTT.

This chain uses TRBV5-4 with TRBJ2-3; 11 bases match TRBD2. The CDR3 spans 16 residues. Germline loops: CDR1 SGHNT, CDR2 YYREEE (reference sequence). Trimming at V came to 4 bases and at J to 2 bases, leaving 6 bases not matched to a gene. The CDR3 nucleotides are TGTGCCAGCAGCGACAGACTAGCGGGACCCACAGATACGCAGTATTTT. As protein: CASSDRLAGPTDTQYF. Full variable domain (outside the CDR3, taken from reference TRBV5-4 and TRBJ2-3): ETGVTQSPTHLIKTRGQQVTLRCSSQSGHNTVSWYQQALGQGPQFIFQYYREEENGRGNFPPRFSGLQFPNYSSELNVNALELDDSALYLCASSDRLAGPTDTQYFGPGTRLTVL.

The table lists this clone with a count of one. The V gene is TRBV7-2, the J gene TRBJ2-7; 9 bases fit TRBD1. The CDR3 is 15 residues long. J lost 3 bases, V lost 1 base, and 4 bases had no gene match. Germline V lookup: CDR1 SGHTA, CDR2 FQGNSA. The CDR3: CASSLGGQGLYEQYF. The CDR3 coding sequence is TGTGCCAGCAGCTTAGGGGGACAGGGTCTCTACGAGCAGTACTTC.

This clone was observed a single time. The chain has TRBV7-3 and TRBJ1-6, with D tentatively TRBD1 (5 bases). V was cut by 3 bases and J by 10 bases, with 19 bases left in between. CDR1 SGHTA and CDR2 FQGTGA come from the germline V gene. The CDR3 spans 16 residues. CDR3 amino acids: CASSLAQAGAGSPLHF. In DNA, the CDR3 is TGTGCCAGCAGCTTGGCCCAGGCCGGGGCGGGATCACCCCTCCACTTT. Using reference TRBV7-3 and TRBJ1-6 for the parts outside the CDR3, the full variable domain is GAGVSQTPSNKVTEKGKYVELRCDPISGHTALYWYRQSLGQGPEFLIYFQGTGAADDSGLPNDRFFAVRPEGSVSTLKIQRTERGDSAVYLCASSLAQAGAGSPLHFGNGTRLTVT.

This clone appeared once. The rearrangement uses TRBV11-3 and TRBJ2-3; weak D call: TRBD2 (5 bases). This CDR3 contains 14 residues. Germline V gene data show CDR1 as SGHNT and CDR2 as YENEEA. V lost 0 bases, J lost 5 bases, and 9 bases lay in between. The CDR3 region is CASSLDGAGDTQYF. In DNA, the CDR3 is TGTGCCAGCAGCTTAGATGGCGCGGGAGATACGCAGTATTTT.